This T cell receptor (beta chain) was retrieved from a study of cytomegalovirus exposure and HLA in healthy donors. Across the study: The same platform used for the 666 first-cohort repertoires was also used for the 95 to 150 validation repertoires, as a later analysis reported.

The CDR3 spans 14 residues. V was trimmed by 2 bases and J by 4 bases, leaving 11 bases between them. Germline CDR1 and CDR2: MNHEY and SMNVEV (reference sequence). The assay was immunoSEQ multiplex PCR, and TCRdb's table has in-frame clones only and misses some. The sample holds about 110,000 clones, more than 90% seen once. Study-wide results and limits: Associated with cytomegalovirus, according to the listing, were 150 to 200 TCR beta chains. Most TCR sequences were uncommon, yet certain public TCRs appeared in many donors.

Regarding this clone: Its antigen is unidentified.

The chain recombines TRBV27 with TRBJ1-1, with D unclear. The specimen sequenced was PBMCs. The source of this sequence is a woman under 30 in good health and CMV-seronegative. Here the CDR3 DNA reads TGTGCCAGCAGTTTAGGCGGGGTAACCACTGAAGCTTTCTTT. This gives the protein CASSLGGVTTEAFF.